These 31 T cell receptor beta chains share one sample of origin, sequenced in a study of control samples from healthy donors and cancer patients. The table came from immunoSEQ multiplex PCR; TCRdb's copy has only in-frame clones and leaves some out. The top ten clones hold approximately 3.9% of a sample with roughly 29,000 clones, roughly 85% of them seen once. Material: formalin-fixed, paraffin-embedded tissue. The receptors stem from a female donor with melanoma.

The chain couples TRBV9 to TRBJ2-1; D might be TRBD2 (5 bases). Germline V CDR1 and CDR2: SGDLS, YYNGEE. Trimming stripped 4 bases from V and 7 bases from J, with 15 bases between. This CDR3 contains 14 residues. This CDR3 reads CASSPTQRINEQFF. Written as DNA, the CDR3 is TGTGCCAGCAGCCCCACCCAGCGGATAAATGAGCAGTTCTTC.

Written as DNA, the CDR3 is TGCAGTGCTAGTTCAGCGGGGGAGAACCTCGGAGAGACCCAGTACTTC. It specifies CSASSAGENLGETQYF. The chain joins TRBV20-1 to TRBJ2-5; 8 bases are shared with TRBD2. The CDR3 extends over 16 amino acids. Germline CDR1 is DFQATT and CDR2 is SNEGSKA (reference sequence). The junction had 13 bases not matched to a gene; V was cut back by 3 bases and J by 4 bases.

This clone has just a few counts. The DNA of the CDR3 is TGCGCCAGCAGTTCAATGGGGTCGAACTATGGCTACACCTTC. Its protein product is CASSSMGSNYGYTF. The genes are TRBV5-1 and TRBJ1-2, with D hard to call. V was clipped by 5 bases and J by 2 bases, with 13 bases between them. CDR1 is SGHRS, CDR2 YFSETQ, per germline. CDR3 length equals 14 residues.

The V gene is TRBV7-2, the J gene TRBJ2-7; no firm D call. The germline V gene has CDR1 SGHTA and CDR2 FQGNSA. The CDR3 consists of 13 residues. V was trimmed by 3 bases and J by 2 bases, leaving 8 bases between them. The CDR3 reads CASSLGSTYEQYF. The DNA of the CDR3 is TGTGCCAGCAGCTTGGGGTCCACCTACGAGCAGTACTTC.

This rearrangement joins TRBV9 to TRBJ1-6; D unclear. The CDR3 has 14 residues. Per germline, CDR1 SGDLS and CDR2 YYNGEE. Trimming pared 0 bases from V and 10 bases from J, leaving 11 bases between. CDR3 loop: CASSVGPEGSPLHF. The CDR3 DNA is TGTGCCAGCAGCGTAGGTCCGGAGGGATCACCCCTCCACTTT. The full variable domain, its missing parts supplied by reference TRBV9 and TRBJ1-6, is DSGVTQTPKHLITATGQRVTLRCSPRSGDLSVYWYQQSLDQGLQFLIQYYNGEERAKGNILERFSAQQFPDLHSELNLSSLELGDSALYFCASSVGPEGSPLHFGNGTRLTVT.

The V and J genes are TRBV4-2 and TRBJ1-4; D ambiguous. The germline V gene encodes CDR1 LGHNA and CDR2 YNFKEQ. This CDR3 region has 16 residues. With 0 bases removed from V and 8 bases from J, the gap between germline ends came to 16 bases. Here the CDR3 reads CASSQEVSGVGEKLFF. DNA for the CDR3: TGTGCCAGCAGCCAAGAGGTGTCCGGGGTGGGGGAAAAACTGTTTTTT.

The chain links TRBV6-1 to TRBJ2-7; 7 positions agree with TRBD1. CDR1 is MNHNS, CDR2 SASEGT, per germline. The CDR3 spans 13 residues. After removal of 6 bases from V and 5 bases from J, the junction contained 7 bases not matched to a gene. CDR3 nucleotides: TGTGCCAGCAGGGTTCAACAGGGGAACGAGCAGTACTTC. Translating gives CASRVQQGNEQYF.

The rearrangement links TRBV6-5 to TRBJ2-1; D possibly corresponds to TRBD2 (5 bases). The CDR3 runs to 14 residues. Germline values: CDR1 MNHEY, CDR2 SVGAGI. With 8 bases removed from V and 0 bases from J, the gap between germline ends came to 11 bases. In DNA form, the CDR3 reads TGTGCCAGCCACCCGGACTTCTCCTACAATGAGCAGTTCTTC. This gives the protein CASHPDFSYNEQFF.

V is TRBV5-1 and J is TRBJ2-1, with 14 positions matching TRBD2. Trimming cost V 6 bases and J 5 bases; bases outside gene matches: 13. The CDR3 sequence is 18 residues long. Germline assignment: CDR1 SGHRS and CDR2 YFSETQ. The CDR3 DNA reads as TGCGCCAGCAATCGAGGGGAACCGGGACTAGCGGGAGACAATGAGCAGTTCTTC. Translating gives CASNRGEPGLAGDNEQFF.

V usage is TRBV19 and J usage is TRBJ1-1, with a possible D match to TRBD1 (5 bases). CDR1 is LNHDA and CDR2 is SQIVND in the germline V gene (reference sequence). The V gene lost 7 bases and the J gene lost 6 bases, with 18 bases spanning the gap. This CDR3 is built from 14 residues. The CDR3 region has the DNA TGTGCCAGTAAACGAAATCAGGGTTACTCTGAAGCTTTCTTT. It is translated as CASKRNQGYSEAFF.

This clone was seen only once. The chain couples TRBV12-3 or TRBV12-4 to TRBJ1-2; 7 bases are shared with TRBD1. The CDR3 length is 13 residues. Trimming cost V 7 bases and J 8 bases; bases outside gene matches: 10. The CDR3 is CASTLWGGGGYTF. CDR3 bases: TGTGCCAGCACCCTGTGGGGAGGGGGCGGCTACACCTTC.

The genes are TRBV7-9 and TRBJ1-1, with D possibly being TRBD1 (6 bases). The CDR3 spans 13 residues. CDR1 is SEHNR and CDR2 is FQNEAQ in the germline V gene (reference sequence). V lost 7 bases and J 11 bases, leaving 20 bases between the germline ends. CDR3 in amino acids: CASTWGLTPSAFF. DNA for the CDR3: TGTGCCAGCACCTGGGGGCTCACTCCTTCCGCTTTCTTT.

The rearrangement links TRBV19 to TRBJ1-2; perhaps TRBD1 as D (5 bases). This CDR3 comprises 15 residues. Deletions cut 3 bases from V and 7 bases from J, with 18 bases between. Looked up from germline, CDR1 is LNHDA and CDR2 is SQIVND (reference sequence). The CDR3 nucleotides read TGTGCCAGTAGTATTATGGGGACTTCTCCCCTTGGCTACACCTTC. This encodes CASSIMGTSPLGYTF.

This chain joins TRBV30 and TRBJ1-1; 8 nucleotides agree with TRBD1. Germline values: CDR1 GTSNPN, CDR2 SVGIG (reference sequence). The CDR3 is 16 amino acids. J gave up 8 bases and V 0 bases, and 14 bases lay outside the gene matches. In nucleotides, the CDR3 is TGTGCCTGGAGTGTAAAATATGCCGACAGGGGAAGAGAAGCTTTCTTT. It yields the protein CAWSVKYADRGREAFF.

J is TRBJ1-6 and V is TRBV2, with 7 bases lining up with TRBD1. The CDR3 consists of 16 residues. J was trimmed by 1 base and V by 7 bases; bases with no gene match: 7. From germline, CDR1 is SNHLY and CDR2 FYNNEI. CDR3 sequence (DNA): TGTGCCAGCACCCGACAGGGATGGTCCTATAATTCACCCCTCCACTTT. Translated, it gives CASTRQGWSYNSPLHF.

J is TRBJ1-5 and V is TRBV4-1, with TRBD1 as a possible D gene (5 bases). Per the germline V gene, CDR1 is MGHRA and CDR2 is YSYEKL. Between the trimmed V and J ends, which lost 2 bases and 6 bases, there was a span of 17 bases. The length of the CDR3 is 16 residues. CDR3 nucleotides: TGCGCCAGCAGCCAACAAGCATCAGGGCTAGCTCAGCCCCAGCATTTT. Translated, it gives CASSQQASGLAQPQHF.

The rearrangement joins TRBV10-3 to TRBJ2-1, with 7 nucleotides matching TRBD1. The CDR3 is made up of 14 amino acids. From germline, CDR1 is ENHRY and CDR2 SYGVKD. The J segment lost 0 bases and the V segment lost 7 bases, leaving 3 bases of the junction unmatched. The CDR3 DNA is TGTGCCATCAACCGGGACAGCTCCTACAATGAGCAGTTCTTC. It yields the protein CAINRDSSYNEQFF.

The chain is built from TRBV2 and TRBJ2-3; the match to TRBD2 covers 8 bases. The CDR3 loop spans 15 amino acids. Looked up from germline, CDR1 is SNHLY and CDR2 is FYNNEI. The J segment lost 2 bases and the V segment lost 7 bases, leaving 8 bases of the junction unmatched. CDR3 region: CASKNSGTLTDTQYF. CDR3 nucleotide sequence: TGTGCCAGCAAGAATAGCGGGACTCTCACAGATACGCAGTATTTT.

The chain recombines TRBV5-1 with TRBJ2-7; 8 nucleotides align to TRBD2. J was trimmed by 4 bases and V by 0 bases; bases with no gene match: 6. CDR3 size: 15 residues. Germline lookup yields CDR1 SGHRS and CDR2 YFSETQ. The CDR3 region is CASSLEAGVRYEQYF. As DNA, the CDR3 is TGCGCCAGCAGCTTGGAAGCGGGAGTGAGGTACGAGCAGTACTTC.

The chain joins TRBV3-1 (or the pseudogene TRBV3-2) to TRBJ1-1; 9 nucleotides align to TRBD1. Germline V CDR1 and CDR2: LGHDT, YNNKEL (reference sequence). V lost 0 bases, J lost 9 bases, and 5 bases stayed unmatched. The CDR3 is made up of 14 amino acids. The CDR3 region is CASSQEIQGAKAFF. The CDR3 DNA reads as TGTGCCAGCAGCCAAGAGATACAGGGGGCCAAAGCTTTCTTT.

The V gene is TRBV27, the J gene TRBJ1-5; 10 bases agree with TRBD1. Germline assignment: CDR1 MNHEY and CDR2 SMNVEV (reference sequence). CDR3 length: 16 amino acids. Losses at the gene ends were 3 bases for V and 6 bases for J; bases not matched to a gene: 8. The CDR3, as DNA: TGTGCCAGCAGTTTGACAGGGGGCGGGTGGGCTCAGCCCCAGCATTTT. Amino acids: CASSLTGGGWAQPQHF.

In its sample, this clone ranks as medium-sized (0.01 to 0.1%). The rearrangement joins TRBV6-6 to TRBJ2-5; 13 nucleotides line up with TRBD2. Germline V gene lookup returns CDR1 MNHNY and CDR2 SVGAGI (reference sequence). The CDR3 is 18 amino acids. J was trimmed by 2 bases and V by 5 bases; bases with no gene match: 11. The CDR3 DNA reads TGTGCCAGCAGTCTTACTAGCGGGAGGGCCGTGGAACAAGAGACCCAGTACTTC. Protein product: CASSLTSGRAVEQETQYF.

This chain links TRBV4-1 with TRBJ2-5, with a tentative D call TRBD2 (5 bases). CDR1 and CDR2 from the germline V gene are MGHRA and YSYEKL. Trimming pared 1 base from V and 5 bases from J, leaving 11 bases between. There are 14 residues in the CDR3. The CDR3 coding sequence is TGCGCCAGCAGCCAAGTTTCGAGAGGGGAGACCCAGTACTTC. Translated: CASSQVSRGETQYF.

The chain carries TRBV6-5 and TRBJ1-6; D not certain. Trimming removed 3 bases at V and 8 bases at J, with 5 bases between. The CDR3 loop spans 12 amino acids. The germline V gene encodes CDR1 MNHEY and CDR2 SVGAGI. The CDR3 region has the DNA TGTGCCAGCAGTTATTGGGATTCACCCCTCCACTTT. It specifies CASSYWDSPLHF.

This chain connects TRBV7-8 to TRBJ2-2; no definite D call. The germline V gene encodes CDR1 SGHVS and CDR2 FQNEAQ. The V gene lost 0 bases and the J gene lost 3 bases, with 8 bases spanning the gap. CDR3 length: 15 residues. The CDR3 spells CASSLARPDTGELFF. The CDR3 DNA sequence: TGTGCCAGCAGCTTAGCGCGCCCGGACACCGGGGAGCTGTTTTTT.

This clone has a handful of counts. The chain combines TRBV7-2 with TRBJ2-1; 7 nucleotides align to TRBD2. Germline lookup yields CDR1 SGHTA and CDR2 FQGNSA. The CDR3 runs 15 residues. The ends lost 0 bases at V and 2 bases at J; junction bases unmatched: 1. CDR3 sequence (DNA): TGTGCCAGCAGCTTAGCGGGAGGGGCCTACAATGAGCAGTTCTTC. Residues: CASSLAGGAYNEQFF.

The chain carries TRBV19 and TRBJ2-2, with D possibly matching TRBD1 (6 bases). Germline lookup yields CDR1 LNHDA and CDR2 SQIVND (reference sequence). Trimming shortened V by 6 bases and J by 7 bases, and 15 bases separated the two germline ends. The CDR3 sequence is 14 residues long. CDR3 protein: CASREQGGIGELFF. CDR3 nucleotide sequence: TGTGCCAGTAGGGAACAGGGCGGCATCGGGGAGCTGTTTTTT.

The gene calls are TRBV12-3 or TRBV12-4 and TRBJ2-3; a weak D match, TRBD1 (5 bases). The CDR3 sequence is 11 residues long. Trimming removed 3 bases from V and 10 bases from J, with 8 bases in between. Here the CDR3 reads CASSFVGAQYF. The CDR3 DNA reads as TGTGCCAGCAGTTTCGTAGGGGCGCAGTATTTT.

The rearrangement joins TRBV7-2 to TRBJ1-6; 8 nucleotides match TRBD1. V dropped 2 bases and J dropped 6; count of bases not matched to a gene: 6. The CDR3 is made up of 16 amino acids. Germline V CDR1 and CDR2: SGHTA, FQGNSA. The CDR3 nucleotides are TGTGCCAGCAGCTTACTTGGACAGGGTTTTAATTCACCCCTCCACTTT. Translated, it gives CASSLLGQGFNSPLHF.

This clone has just a few counts. This sequence joins TRBV12-3 or TRBV12-4 and TRBJ2-7; 7 positions match TRBD1. The length of the CDR3 is 13 residues. V shed 8 bases and J 1 base; nucleotides not matched to a gene: 5. CDR3 bases: TGTGCCAGCTCCGGGACAGCTTCCTACGAGCAGTACTTC. It codes for CASSGTASYEQYF.

This chain connects TRBV7-9 to TRBJ2-1, with D tentatively TRBD1 (7 bases). Germline-derived CDR1 and CDR2 are SEHNR and FQNEAQ (reference sequence). CDR3 size: 15 residues. Trimming pared 2 bases from V and 7 bases from J, leaving 15 bases between. The CDR3 is CASSLPRGAVNEQFF. The CDR3 coding sequence is TGTGCCAGCAGCTTACCCAGGGGGGCCGTAAATGAGCAGTTCTTC.